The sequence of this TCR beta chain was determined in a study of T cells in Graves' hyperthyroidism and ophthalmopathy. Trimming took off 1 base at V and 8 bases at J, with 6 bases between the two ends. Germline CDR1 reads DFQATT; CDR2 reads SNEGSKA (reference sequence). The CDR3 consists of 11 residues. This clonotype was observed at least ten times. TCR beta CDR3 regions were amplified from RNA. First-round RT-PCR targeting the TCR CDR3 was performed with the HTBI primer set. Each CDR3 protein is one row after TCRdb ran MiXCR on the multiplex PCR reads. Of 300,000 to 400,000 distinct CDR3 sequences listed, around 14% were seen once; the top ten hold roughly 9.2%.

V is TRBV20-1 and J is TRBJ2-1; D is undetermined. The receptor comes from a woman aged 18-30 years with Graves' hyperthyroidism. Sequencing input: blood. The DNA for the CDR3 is TGCAGTGCTAGAGCGGAGTATGAGCAGTTCTTC. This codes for CSARAEYEQFF.